Listed below are T cell receptor beta chains from one sample, sequenced in a study of cytomegalovirus exposure and HLA in healthy donors. The protocol was immunoSEQ multiplex PCR, while the TCRdb copy is restricted to in-frame clones and leaves out a portion. The sample lists about 190,000 clones, roughly 80% occurring once. The specimen was PBMCs. The receptors were gathered from a man aged 50-59 years in good health and CMV-seronegative. The CDR3 runs from the conserved cysteine through the conserved F or W. A D gene is named only where the DNA matches it firmly. Not every row has a clone size; where given, it reads once, few, many or a size class.

j_gene	d_gene	v_gene	abundance	len	CDR3aa	CDR3nt
TRBJ1-5	NA	TRBV6-6	few	13	CASSPSVYQPQHF	TGTGCCAGCAGTCCGAGCGTTTATCAGCCCCAGCATTTT
TRBJ2-2	NA	TRBV5-6	NA	15	CASSLRTVEAGELFF	TGTGCCAGCAGCTTGAGGACAGTCGAGGCCGGGGAGCTGTTTTTT
TRBJ2-7	TRBD2	TRBV9	NA	15	CASSVDPSGDYEQYF	TGTGCCAGCAGCGTAGACCCTAGCGGGGACTACGAGCAGTACTTC
TRBJ2-7	NA	TRBV18	NA	13	CASSLEPGDEQYF	TGTGCCAGCTCACTCGAGCCCGGGGACGAGCAGTACTTC
TRBJ1-2	NA	TRBV7-9	NA	15	CSSSLVAQGGYGYTF	TGTTCCAGCAGCTTAGTGGCTCAGGGAGGCTATGGCTACACCTTC
TRBJ1-3	TRBD1	TRBV19	NA	16	CASTKTTGAVGNTIYF	TGTGCCAGTACCAAGACGACAGGGGCTGTTGGAAACACCATATATTTT
TRBJ2-1	NA	TRBV9	NA	14	CASSLGRGYNEQFF	TGTGCCAGCAGCCTGGGCCGGGGATACAATGAGCAGTTCTTC
TRBJ1-2	NA	TRBV7-9	NA	11	CSSSLTGGYTF	TGTTCCAGCAGCTTGACGGGGGGCTACACCTTC
TRBJ1-2	NA	TRBV19	NA	14	CASSIVGELDGYTF	TGTGCCAGTAGTATTGTTGGGGAGCTGGATGGCTACACCTTC
TRBJ2-7	TRBD1	TRBV27	few	14	CASRIAGQVSEQYF	TGTGCCAGCAGGATCGCGGGACAGGTTAGCGAGCAGTACTTC
TRBJ2-7	NA	TRBV27	NA	15	CASSLSIGQGYEQYF	TGTGCCAGCAGTTTATCGATCGGGCAGGGCTACGAGCAGTACTTC
TRBJ1-6	TRBD1	TRBV5-4	NA	15	CASSLGLGGSSPLHF	TGTGCCAGCAGCTTGGGTTTAGGGGGCAGTTCACCCCTCCACTTT
TRBJ1-5	TRBD1	TRBV7-9	NA	15	CASSGGQSSNQPQHF	TGTGCCAGCAGCGGGGGACAGAGTAGCAATCAGCCCCAGCATTTT
TRBJ1-2	NA	TRBV18	NA	13	CASSPKGENGYTF	TGTGCCAGCTCACCGAAGGGGGAGAATGGCTACACCTTC
TRBJ2-1	TRBD2	TRBV19	NA	15	CASGSGDSHYNEQFF	TGTGCCAGTGGTAGCGGGGACTCTCACTACAATGAGCAGTTCTTC
TRBJ1-3	NA	TRBV13	NA	18	CASSFAGDFTDSGNTIYF	TGTGCCAGCAGCTTCGCAGGGGATTTTACTGACTCTGGAAACACCATATATTTT
TRBJ1-1	NA	TRBV7-9	NA	12	CASSLTTVGAFF	TGTGCCAGCAGCTTAACGACAGTCGGAGCTTTCTTT
TRBJ1-6	NA	TRBV5-6	once	16	CASSASGMMYNSPLHF	TGTGCCAGCAGCGCCTCAGGGATGATGTATAATTCACCCCTCCACTTT
TRBJ2-1	TRBD2	TRBV14	NA	17	CASSRSAGLAGNNEQFF	TGTGCCAGCAGCCGTTCCGCGGGTCTAGCGGGGAACAATGAGCAGTTCTTC
TRBJ2-1	NA	TRBV4-3	NA	14	CASSQVDSNNEQFF	TGCGCCAGCAGCCAAGTGGACAGTAACAATGAGCAGTTCTTC
TRBJ1-2	NA	TRBV7-9	NA	12	CASSRSVDGYTF	TGTGCCAGCAGCCGTTCTGTTGATGGCTACACCTTC
TRBJ1-1	NA	TRBV7-9	NA	14	CASSFYRDNYEAFF	TGTGCCAGCAGCTTTTACAGGGATAACTATGAAGCTTTCTTT
TRBJ2-3	TRBD2	TRBV9	NA	14	CASSRAGSTDTQYF	TGTGCCAGCAGCCGAGCGGGGAGCACAGATACGCAGTATTTT
TRBJ1-6	TRBD1	TRBV28	NA	14	CASSRGDRVSPLHF	TGTGCCAGCTCAAGAGGAGACAGGGTTTCACCCCTCCACTTT
TRBJ1-2	NA	TRBV19	NA	15	CASSIEGTTNYGYTF	TGTGCCAGTAGTATAGAGGGGACAACTAACTATGGCTACACCTTC
TRBJ1-5	TRBD1	TRBV6-5	NA	16	CASSYSKDRPSDSQHF	TGTGCCAGCAGTTACTCAAAGGACAGGCCTTCCGATTCTCAGCATTTT
TRBJ1-4	NA	TRBV11-1	NA	16	CASSRDYLTTNEKLFF	TGTGCCAGCAGCCGGGATTATTTAACAACTAATGAAAAACTGTTTTTT
TRBJ1-1	NA	TRBV5-5	NA	13	CASSSQENTEAFF	TGTGCCAGCAGCTCACAGGAGAACACTGAAGCTTTCTTT
TRBJ1-1	NA	TRBV9	NA	15	CASSGNRERSTEAFF	TGTGCCAGCAGCGGCAACAGGGAGCGAAGCACTGAAGCTTTCTTT
TRBJ1-2	NA	TRBV7-2	NA	15	CASSLANSYPYGYTF	TGTGCCAGCAGCTTAGCTAACAGCTACCCCTATGGCTACACCTTC
TRBJ1-1	NA	TRBV14	NA	17	CASSQDSKMPLSTEAFF	TGTGCCAGCAGCCAAGATTCAAAAATGCCTCTAAGCACTGAAGCTTTCTTT
TRBJ1-5	TRBD1	TRBV19	few	15	CASSINRGKGQPQHF	TGTGCCAGTAGTATAAACAGGGGTAAGGGCCAGCCCCAGCATTTT
TRBJ2-1	NA	TRBV10-2	NA	17	CASSEAPGLRLYNEQFF	TGCGCCAGCAGTGAGGCCCCGGGACTTCGTCTTTACAATGAGCAGTTCTTC
TRBJ1-1	NA	TRBV4-3	few	13	CASSQDGNTEAFF	TGCGCCAGCAGCCAAGACGGGAACACTGAAGCTTTCTTT
TRBJ2-3	NA	TRBV10-2	NA	15	CASSETGTSTDTQYF	TGCGCCAGCAGTGAGACAGGGACGAGCACAGATACGCAGTATTTT
TRBJ2-7	TRBD1	TRBV4-3	NA	17	CASSQATGTAGSYEQYF	TGCGCCAGCAGCCAAGCCACCGGGACAGCCGGCTCCTACGAGCAGTACTTC
TRBJ1-3	NA	TRBV4-3	NA	17	CASSQGGRVFSGNTIYF	TGCGCCAGCAGCCAAGGGGGCAGGGTTTTCTCTGGAAACACCATATATTTT
TRBJ2-1	NA	TRBV7-8	NA	14	CASSLQESYNEQFF	TGTGCCAGCAGCTTACAGGAATCCTACAATGAGCAGTTCTTC